In its sample, the clone carrying this TCR beta chain was seen many times. Its antigen is unidentified. The source of the sample is a study of neurological immune-mediated disorders. Overall study context: 31 of 34 multiple sclerosis patients had relapsing-remitting disease; 3 had secondary progressive. Whole-study results and caveats: Among 34 multiple sclerosis patients, 18 had repertoires that phylogenetic grouping placed in one related-CDR3 cluster, a possible signature.

V lost 10 bases to trimming and J lost 3 bases; unmatched junction nucleotides: 6. The germline CDR1 and CDR2 sequences are ENHRY and SYGVKD. The CDR3 is 13 amino acids. The method for making cDNA was 5'RACE, and it used 10-nucleotide random UMIs. TCRdb recomputed calls from the 5' RACE reads with MiXCR, one row per CDR3 protein. The table includes tens of thousands of distinct CDR3 sequences, approximately 3% detected once. The genes are TRBV10-3 and TRBJ2-7, with 10 bases lining up with TRBD2. The clonotype was recovered from a woman between 50 and 59 years old with multiple sclerosis. The specimen sequenced was PBMCs. CDR3 nucleotides: TGTGCCACCGGGACTAGCGAGTTCTACGAGCAGTACGTC. Its protein is CATGTSEFYEQYV.